Each of the 5 T cell receptor beta chains below was sequenced from the same sample in a study of T-cell memory formation after mild COVID-19. TCRdb reprocessed the 5' RACE reads with MiXCR, giving one entry per CDR3 protein. This repertoire shows 250,000 to 300,000 distinct CDR3 sequences, about 16% found once; its top ten account for roughly 23%. What was sequenced was PBMCs or a T cell subset sorted from them (not recorded which). The receptors come from a man between 18 and 35 years old who had mild COVID-19 (a few samples of this study predate the infection). Cell type and time point are not known.

This chain uses TRBV29-1 with TRBJ1-1; TRBD1 agrees at 7 bases. V trimming: 1 base; J trimming: 3 bases; junction bases outside the gene matches: 5. Germline V gives CDR1 SQVTM, CDR2 ANQGSEA. This CDR3 is built from 14 residues. The CDR3 nucleotides are TGCAGCGTTGAAGGGGGGAGGGGGCACACTGAAGCTTTCTTT. Encoded protein: CSVEGGRGHTEAFF. Full variable domain (outside the CDR3, taken from reference TRBV29-1 and TRBJ1-1): SAVISQKPSRDICQRGTSLTIQCQVDSQVTMMFWYRQQPGQSLTLIATANQGSEATYESGFVIDKFPISRPNLTFSTLTVSNMSPEDSSIYLCSVEGGRGHTEAFFGQGTRLTVV.

This clonotype was found a few times. This chain connects TRBV10-2 to TRBJ2-1; TRBD2 matches 9 bases. Germline values: CDR1 WSHSY, CDR2 SAAADI. The V and J ends lost 5 bases and 8 bases, in that order; junction bases with no gene match: 7. This CDR3 contains 14 residues. The CDR3 sequence is CASSFGGGADEQFF. In DNA, the CDR3 is TGCGCCAGCAGTTTTGGCGGGGGGGCCGATGAGCAGTTCTTC.

This clonotype was recorded a few times. J is TRBJ2-3 and V is TRBV7-2; 7 nucleotides match TRBD2. Germline-derived CDR1 and CDR2 are SGHTA and FQGNSA. This CDR3 spans 15 amino acids. V gave up 5 bases and J gave up 1 base; unmatched junction bases: 6. Here the CDR3 reads CASSPQRGRTDTQYF. CDR3 DNA: TGTGCCAGCAGCCCACAGCGGGGACGCACAGATACGCAGTATTTT.

This clonotype was picked up a small number of times. The gene calls are TRBV11-2 and TRBJ2-5; 7 bases fit TRBD2. V lost 5 bases, J lost 3 bases, and 9 bases stayed unmatched. The V gene's germline CDR1 is SGHAT and CDR2 FQNNGV. This CDR3 has 15 amino acids. The CDR3 loop reads CASSPSAGGEETQYF. The CDR3 DNA reads TGTGCCAGCAGCCCCTCTGCTGGGGGGGAAGAGACCCAGTACTTC.

The genes are TRBV6-1 and TRBJ1-5; 7 positions match TRBD1. J was trimmed by 0 bases and V by 1 base; bases with no gene match: 6. Germline V lookup: CDR1 MNHNS, CDR2 SASEGT. The CDR3 extends over 17 amino acids. The CDR3 DNA sequence: TGTGCCAGCAGTGAAGAGGGGACAGATTATAGCAATCAGCCCCAGCATTTT. The encoded protein is CASSEEGTDYSNQPQHF.